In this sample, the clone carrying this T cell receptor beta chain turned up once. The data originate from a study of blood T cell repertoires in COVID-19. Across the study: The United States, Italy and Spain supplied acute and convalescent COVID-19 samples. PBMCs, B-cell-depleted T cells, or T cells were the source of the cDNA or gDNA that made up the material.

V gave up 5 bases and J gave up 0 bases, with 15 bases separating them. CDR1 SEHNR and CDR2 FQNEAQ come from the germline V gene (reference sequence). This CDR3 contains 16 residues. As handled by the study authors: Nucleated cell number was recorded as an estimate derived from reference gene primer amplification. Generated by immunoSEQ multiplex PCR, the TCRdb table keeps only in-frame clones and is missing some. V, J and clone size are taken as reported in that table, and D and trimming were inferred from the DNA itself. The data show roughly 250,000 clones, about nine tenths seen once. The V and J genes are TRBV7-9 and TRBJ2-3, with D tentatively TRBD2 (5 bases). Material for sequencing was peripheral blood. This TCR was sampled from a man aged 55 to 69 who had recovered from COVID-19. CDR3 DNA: TGTGCCAGCAGCCCATGGACTGACCCGAGCACAGATACGCAGTATTTT. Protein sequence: CASSPWTDPSTDTQYF.